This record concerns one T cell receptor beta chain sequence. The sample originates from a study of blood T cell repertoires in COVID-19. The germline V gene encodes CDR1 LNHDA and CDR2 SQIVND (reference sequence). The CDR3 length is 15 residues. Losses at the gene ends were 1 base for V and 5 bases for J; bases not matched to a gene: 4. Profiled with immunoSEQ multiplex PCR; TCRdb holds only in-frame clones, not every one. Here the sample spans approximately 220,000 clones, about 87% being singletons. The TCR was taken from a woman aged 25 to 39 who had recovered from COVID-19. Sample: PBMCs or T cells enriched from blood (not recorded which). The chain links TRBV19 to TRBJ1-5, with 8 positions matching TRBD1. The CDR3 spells CASSIGTGWDQPQHF. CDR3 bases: TGTGCCAGTAGTATAGGGACAGGGTGGGATCAGCCCCAGCATTTT.